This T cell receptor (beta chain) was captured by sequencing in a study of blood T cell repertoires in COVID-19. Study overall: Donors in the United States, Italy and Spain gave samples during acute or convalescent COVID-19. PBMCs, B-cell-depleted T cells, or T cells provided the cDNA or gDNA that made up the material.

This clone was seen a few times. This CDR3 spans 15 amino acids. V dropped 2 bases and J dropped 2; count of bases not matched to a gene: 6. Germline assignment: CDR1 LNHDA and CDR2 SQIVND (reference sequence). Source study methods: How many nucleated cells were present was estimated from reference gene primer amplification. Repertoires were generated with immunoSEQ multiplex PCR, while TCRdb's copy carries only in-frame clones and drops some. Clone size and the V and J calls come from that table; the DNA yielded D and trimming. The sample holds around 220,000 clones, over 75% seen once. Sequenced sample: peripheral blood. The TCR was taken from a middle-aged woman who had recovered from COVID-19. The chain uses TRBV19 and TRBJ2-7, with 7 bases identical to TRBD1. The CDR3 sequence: CASSINRGPPYEQYF. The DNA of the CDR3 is TGTGCCAGTAGTATAAACAGGGGTCCCCCCTACGAGCAGTACTTC.